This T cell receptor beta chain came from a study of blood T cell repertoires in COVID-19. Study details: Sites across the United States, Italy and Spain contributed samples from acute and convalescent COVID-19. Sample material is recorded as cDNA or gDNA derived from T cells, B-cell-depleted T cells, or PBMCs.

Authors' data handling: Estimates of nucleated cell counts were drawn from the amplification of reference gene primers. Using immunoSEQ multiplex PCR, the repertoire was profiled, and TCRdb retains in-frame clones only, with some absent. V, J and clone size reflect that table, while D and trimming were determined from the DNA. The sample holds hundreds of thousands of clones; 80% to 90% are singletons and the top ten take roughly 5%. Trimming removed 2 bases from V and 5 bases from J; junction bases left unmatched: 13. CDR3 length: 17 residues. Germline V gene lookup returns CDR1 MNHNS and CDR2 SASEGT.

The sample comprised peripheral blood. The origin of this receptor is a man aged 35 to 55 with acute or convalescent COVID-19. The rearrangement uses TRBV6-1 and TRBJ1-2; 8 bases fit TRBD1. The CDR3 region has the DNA TGTGCCAGCAGTGAACAGGGGGCGCCAATCGATTGGTATGGCTACACCTTC. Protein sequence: CASSEQGAPIDWYGYTF.